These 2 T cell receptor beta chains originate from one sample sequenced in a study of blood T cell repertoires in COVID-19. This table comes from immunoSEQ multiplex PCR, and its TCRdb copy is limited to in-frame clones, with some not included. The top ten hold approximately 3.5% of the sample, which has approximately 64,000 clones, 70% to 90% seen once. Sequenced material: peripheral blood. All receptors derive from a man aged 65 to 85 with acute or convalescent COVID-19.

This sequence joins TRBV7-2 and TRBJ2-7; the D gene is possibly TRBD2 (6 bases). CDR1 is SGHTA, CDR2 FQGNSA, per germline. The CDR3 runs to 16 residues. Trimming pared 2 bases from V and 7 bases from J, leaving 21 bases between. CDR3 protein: CASSLSGTYPREEQYF. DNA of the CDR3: TGTGCCAGCAGCTTATCGGGGACTTACCCCCGAGAGGAGCAGTACTTC.

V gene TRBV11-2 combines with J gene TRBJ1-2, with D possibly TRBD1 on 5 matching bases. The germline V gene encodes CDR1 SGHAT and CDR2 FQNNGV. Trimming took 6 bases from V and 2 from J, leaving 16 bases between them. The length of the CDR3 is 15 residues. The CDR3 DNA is TGTGCCAGCAGTCACACCCGGCAGGGAAACTATGGCTACACCTTC. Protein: CASSHTRQGNYGYTF.